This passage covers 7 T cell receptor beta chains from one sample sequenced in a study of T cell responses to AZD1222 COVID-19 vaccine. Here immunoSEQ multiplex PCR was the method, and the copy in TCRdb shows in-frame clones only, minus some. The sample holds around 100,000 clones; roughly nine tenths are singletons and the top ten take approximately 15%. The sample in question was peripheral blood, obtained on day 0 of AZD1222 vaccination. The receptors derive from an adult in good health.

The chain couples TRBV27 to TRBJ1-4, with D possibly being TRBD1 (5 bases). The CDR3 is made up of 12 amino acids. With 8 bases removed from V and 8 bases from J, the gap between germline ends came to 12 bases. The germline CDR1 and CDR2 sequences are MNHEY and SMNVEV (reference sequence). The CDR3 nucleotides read TGTGCCAGCCGAGGGGCAGGGGAAAAACTGTTTTTT. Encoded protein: CASRGAGEKLFF.

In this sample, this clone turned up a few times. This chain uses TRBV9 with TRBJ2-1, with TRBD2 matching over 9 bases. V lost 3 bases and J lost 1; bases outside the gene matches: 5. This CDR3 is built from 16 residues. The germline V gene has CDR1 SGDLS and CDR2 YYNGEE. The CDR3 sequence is CASSETSGQSYNEQFF. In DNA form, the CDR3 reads TGTGCCAGCAGCGAGACTAGCGGCCAATCCTACAATGAGCAGTTCTTC.

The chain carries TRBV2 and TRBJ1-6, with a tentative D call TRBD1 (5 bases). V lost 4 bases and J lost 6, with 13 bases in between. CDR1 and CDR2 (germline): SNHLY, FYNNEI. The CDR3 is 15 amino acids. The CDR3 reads CASSVRGAGNSPLHF. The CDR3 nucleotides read TGTGCCAGCAGTGTCCGGGGCGCGGGTAATTCACCCCTCCACTTT.

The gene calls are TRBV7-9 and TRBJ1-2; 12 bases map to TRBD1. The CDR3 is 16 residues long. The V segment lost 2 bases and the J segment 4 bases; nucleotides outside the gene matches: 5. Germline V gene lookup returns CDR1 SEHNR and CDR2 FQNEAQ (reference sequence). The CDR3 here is CASSLNGDRGLYGYTF. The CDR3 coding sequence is TGTGCCAGCAGCTTAAACGGGGACAGGGGGCTCTATGGCTACACCTTC.

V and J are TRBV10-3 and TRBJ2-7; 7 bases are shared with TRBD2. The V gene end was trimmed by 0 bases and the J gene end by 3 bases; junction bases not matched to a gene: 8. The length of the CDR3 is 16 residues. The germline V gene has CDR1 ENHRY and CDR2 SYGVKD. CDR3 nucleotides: TGTGCCATCAGTGAGTCTAGGGTTGGGAGGGTCTACGAGCAGTACTTC. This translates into CAISESRVGRVYEQYF.

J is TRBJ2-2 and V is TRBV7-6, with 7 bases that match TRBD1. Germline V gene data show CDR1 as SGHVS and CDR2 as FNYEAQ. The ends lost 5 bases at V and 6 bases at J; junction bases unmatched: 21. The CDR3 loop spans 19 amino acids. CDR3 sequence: CASSPVRTGENGNAGELFF. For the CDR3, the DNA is TGTGCCAGCAGCCCCGTGCGAACAGGGGAGAACGGGAATGCCGGGGAGCTGTTTTTT.

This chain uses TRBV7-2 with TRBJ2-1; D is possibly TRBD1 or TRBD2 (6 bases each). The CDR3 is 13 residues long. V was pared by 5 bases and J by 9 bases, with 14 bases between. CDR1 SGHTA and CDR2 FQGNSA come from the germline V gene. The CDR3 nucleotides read TGTGCCAGCAGCCGACCAAAGGGGGGTGAGCAGTTCTTC. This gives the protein CASSRPKGGEQFF.